The text below deals with one T cell receptor (beta chain). Its antigen remains unknown. The researchers produced TCR beta cDNA from 450 to 600 ng total RNA with a constant-region primer. Nested multiplex PCR, run for three rounds with slightly modified ARM-PCR, yielded TCR beta libraries. For roughly 10 cycles apiece, the opening two PCR rounds ran with TRBV1-TRBV30 forward primers and a C-beta reverse primer. TCRdb re-called the multiplex PCR reads with MiXCR, one entry per CDR3 protein. In the table there are 95,000 to 150,000 distinct CDR3 sequences, around 70% of which are singletons. This specimen comes from a study of tumor-infiltrating lymphocytes in primary liver carcinoma. Across the whole study: The study included patients who were men and women aged 30 to 69 years. Study-level points and caveats: Researchers found tumor-adjacent and tumor-blood pairs overlapped less than tumor region pairs. Tumor top-250-clone fraction significantly exceeded that of blood (p = 0.039).

Germline V gives CDR1 SGHNT, CDR2 YENEEA. V was clipped by 8 bases and J by 3 bases, with 11 bases between them. The CDR3 is 13 residues long. Co-extracting RNA and DNA was done with 20-30 mg of unsorted bulk tissue as input. The sample comprised tumor-adjacent normal liver tissue. This sequence originates from a woman aged 60-75 years with primary liver carcinoma and hepatitis B virus infection. The J gene is TRBJ2-1, the V gene TRBV11-3, with unresolved D. CDR3 coding DNA: TGTGCCAGCTTAGATGATAGCTACAATGAGCAGTTCTTC. It encodes CASLDDSYNEQFF. Variable domain in full (rest from reference TRBV11-3 and TRBJ2-1): EAGVVQSPRYKIIEKKQPVAFWCNPISGHNTLYWYLQNLGQGPELLIRYENEEAVDDSQLPKDRFSAERLKGVDSTLKIQPAELGDSAVYLCASLDDSYNEQFFGPGTRLTVL.